This T cell receptor beta chain was captured by sequencing in a study of T cells after yellow fever vaccination. General study points: The secondary T-cell response peaked on day 5, not day 15, but was weaker. Booster sampling recovered most clones from primary vaccination (approximately 97% CD4, roughly 86% CD8). From the bulk population, abundant clonotypes could contaminate and appear within FACS-sorted repertoires. Across the CD4 and CD8 compartments, a small share of clonotypes was present in both.

The CDR3 has 12 amino acids. Between the trimmed V and J ends, which lost 10 bases and 6 bases, there was a span of 12 bases. Germline V lookup: CDR1 LNHDA, CDR2 SQIVND (reference sequence). TCRdb analysed the 5' RACE reads with MiXCR anew, one entry per CDR3 protein. This table has 45,000 to 65,000 distinct CDR3 sequences, more than 6.5% appearing once. This clonotype was counted at least ten times. The source was CD8+ T cells not binding an NS4B(214-222) dextramer, sorted from PBMCs, collected roughly seven weeks after the first yellow fever vaccination. The clonotype originates from a man aged 18 to 29 who received the YFV17D yellow fever vaccine. J is TRBJ2-2 and V is TRBV19; D is undetermined. This CDR3 is CATQRVPGELFF. The CDR3 DNA is TGTGCCACCCAAAGGGTCCCCGGGGAGCTGTTTTTT.